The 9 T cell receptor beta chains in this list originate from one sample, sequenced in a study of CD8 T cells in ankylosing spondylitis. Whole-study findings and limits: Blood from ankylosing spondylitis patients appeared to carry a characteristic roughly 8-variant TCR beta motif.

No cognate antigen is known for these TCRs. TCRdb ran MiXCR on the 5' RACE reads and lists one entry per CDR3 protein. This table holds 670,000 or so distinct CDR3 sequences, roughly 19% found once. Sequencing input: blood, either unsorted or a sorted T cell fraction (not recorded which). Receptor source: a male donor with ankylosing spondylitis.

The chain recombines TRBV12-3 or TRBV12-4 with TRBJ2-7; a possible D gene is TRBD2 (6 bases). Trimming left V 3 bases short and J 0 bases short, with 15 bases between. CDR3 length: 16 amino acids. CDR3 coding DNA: TGTGCCAGCAGTTTTTTATTCGGGCGGGACTCCTACGAGCAGTACTTC. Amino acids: CASSFLFGRDSYEQYF.

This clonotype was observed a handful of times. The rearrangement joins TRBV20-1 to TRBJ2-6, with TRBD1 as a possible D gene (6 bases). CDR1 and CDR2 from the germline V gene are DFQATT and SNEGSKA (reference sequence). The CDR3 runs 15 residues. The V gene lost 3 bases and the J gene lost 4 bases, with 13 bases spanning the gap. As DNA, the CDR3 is TGCAGTGCTAGGGCCAGGGGCAGGGGGGCCAACGTCCTGACTTTC. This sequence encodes CSARARGRGANVLTF.

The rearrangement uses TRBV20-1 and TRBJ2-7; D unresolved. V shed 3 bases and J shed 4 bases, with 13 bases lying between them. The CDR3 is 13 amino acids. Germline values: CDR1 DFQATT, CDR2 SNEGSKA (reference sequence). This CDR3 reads CSASGFIGYEQYF. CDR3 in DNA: TGCAGTGCTAGTGGTTTTATCGGGTACGAGCAGTACTTC.

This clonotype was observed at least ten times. In DNA form, the CDR3 reads TGCAGTGCTAGCCACGGACAGGTTAACACCGGGGAGCTGTTTTTT. Translation: CSASHGQVNTGELFF. This chain connects TRBV20-1 to TRBJ2-2; TRBD1 matches 7 bases. The germline gives CDR1 DFQATT, CDR2 SNEGSKA (reference sequence). The J segment lost 2 bases and the V segment lost 3 bases, leaving 6 bases of the junction unmatched. CDR3 size: 15 residues.

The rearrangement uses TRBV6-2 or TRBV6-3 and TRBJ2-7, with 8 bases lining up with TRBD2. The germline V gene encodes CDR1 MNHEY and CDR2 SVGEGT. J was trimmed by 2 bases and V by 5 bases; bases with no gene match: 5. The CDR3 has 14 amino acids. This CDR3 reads CASSTPGLAYEQYF. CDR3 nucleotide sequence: TGTGCCAGCAGTACCCCGGGACTAGCCTACGAGCAGTACTTC.

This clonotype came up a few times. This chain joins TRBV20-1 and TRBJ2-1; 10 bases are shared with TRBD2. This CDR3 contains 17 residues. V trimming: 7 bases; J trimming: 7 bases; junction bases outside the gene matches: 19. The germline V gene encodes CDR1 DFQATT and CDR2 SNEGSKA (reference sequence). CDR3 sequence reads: CSGTVPKGLARENEQFF. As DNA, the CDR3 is TGCAGTGGGACGGTCCCTAAGGGACTAGCGAGGGAGAATGAGCAGTTCTTC.

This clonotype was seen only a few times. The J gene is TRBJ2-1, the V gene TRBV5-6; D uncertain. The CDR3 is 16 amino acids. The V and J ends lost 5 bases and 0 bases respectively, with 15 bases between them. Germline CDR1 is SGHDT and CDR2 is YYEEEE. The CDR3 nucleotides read TGTGCCAGCAGTCGGGCGGTGGCCAGCTCCTACAATGAGCAGTTCTTC. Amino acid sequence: CASSRAVASSYNEQFF.

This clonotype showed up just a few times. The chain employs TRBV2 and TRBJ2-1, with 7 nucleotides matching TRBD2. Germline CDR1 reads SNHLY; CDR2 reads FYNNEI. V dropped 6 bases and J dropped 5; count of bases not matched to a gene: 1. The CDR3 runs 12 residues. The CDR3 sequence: CASRGRDNEQFF. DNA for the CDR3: TGTGCCAGCAGGGGGAGGGACAATGAGCAGTTCTTC. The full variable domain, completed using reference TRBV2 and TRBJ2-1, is EPEVTQTPSHQVTQMGQEVILRCVPISNHLYFYWYRQILGQKVEFLVSFYNNEISEKSEIFDDQFSVERPDGSNFTLKIRSTKLEDSAMYFCASRGRDNEQFFGPGTRLTVL.

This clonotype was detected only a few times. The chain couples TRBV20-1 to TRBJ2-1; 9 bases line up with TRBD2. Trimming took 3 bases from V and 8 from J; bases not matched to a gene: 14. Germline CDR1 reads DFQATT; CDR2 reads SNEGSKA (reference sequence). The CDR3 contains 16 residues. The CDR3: CSASRTSAKIGDEQFF. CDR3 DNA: TGCAGTGCTAGTAGGACTAGCGCCAAAATCGGGGATGAGCAGTTCTTC.